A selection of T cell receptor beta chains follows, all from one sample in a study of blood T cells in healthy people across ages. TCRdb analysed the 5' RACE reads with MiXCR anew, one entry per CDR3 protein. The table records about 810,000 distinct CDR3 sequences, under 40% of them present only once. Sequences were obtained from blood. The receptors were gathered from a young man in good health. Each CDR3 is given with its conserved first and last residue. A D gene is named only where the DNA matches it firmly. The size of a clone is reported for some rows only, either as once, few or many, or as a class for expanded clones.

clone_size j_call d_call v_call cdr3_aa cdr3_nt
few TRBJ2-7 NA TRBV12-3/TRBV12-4 CASSFTLYEQYF TGTGCCAGCAGCTTTACCCTTTACGAGCAGTACTTC
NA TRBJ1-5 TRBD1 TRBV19 CASSTSGGRDGYSNQPQHF TGTGCCAGTAGTACTTCAGGGGGCAGGGACGGGTATAGCAATCAGCCCCAGCATTTT
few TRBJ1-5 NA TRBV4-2 CASSQEGGQPQHF TGTGCCAGCAGCCAAGAGGGGGGGCAGCCCCAGCATTTT
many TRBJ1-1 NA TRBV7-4 CASSPGDTEAFF TGTGCCAGCAGCCCAGGGGACACTGAAGCTTTCTTT
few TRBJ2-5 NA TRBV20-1 CSALQGETQYF TGCAGTGCTCTCCAGGGGGAGACCCAGTACTTC
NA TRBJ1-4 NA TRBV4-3 CASSQDQDGGEKLFF TGCGCCAGCAGCCAAGATCAAGACGGGGGTGAAAAACTGTTTTTT
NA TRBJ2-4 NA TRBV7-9 CACSKRAGNREQYF TGTGCCTGCAGCAAAAGGGCAGGGAATAGGGAGCAGTACTTC
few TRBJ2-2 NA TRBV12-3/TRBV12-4 CASSPWTGSTGELFF TGTGCCAGCAGTCCTTGGACTGGGAGCACCGGGGAGCTGTTTTTT
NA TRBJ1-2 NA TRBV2 CASSVGKGKGYTF TGTGCCAGCAGTGTTGGCAAGGGAAAGGGCTACACCTTC
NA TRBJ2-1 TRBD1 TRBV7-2 CASSEDRGTYNEQFF TGTGCCAGCAGCGAGGACAGGGGGACCTACAATGAGCAGTTCTTC
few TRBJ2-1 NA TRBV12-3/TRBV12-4 CASSFNRVSYNEQFF TGTGCCAGCAGTTTCAACAGGGTGTCCTACAATGAGCAGTTCTTC
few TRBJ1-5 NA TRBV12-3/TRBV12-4 CASSPGDERGQPQHF TGTGCCAGCAGCCCAGGGGACGAGAGGGGTCAGCCCCAGCATTTT
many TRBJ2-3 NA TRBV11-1 CASSFPDTDTQYF TGTGCCAGCAGCTTTCCAGACACAGATACGCAGTATTTT
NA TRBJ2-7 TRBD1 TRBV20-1 CSAQRQGGNEQYF TGCAGTGCCCAACGACAGGGGGGCAACGAGCAGTACTTC
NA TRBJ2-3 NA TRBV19 CATLGDTQYF TGTGCCACCCTAGGGGATACGCAGTATTTT
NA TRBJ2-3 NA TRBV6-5 CASSYSKQARTDTQYF TGTGCCAGCAGTTACTCGAAGCAGGCTCGGACAGATACGCAGTATTTT
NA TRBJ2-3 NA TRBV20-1 CSALHEGGGTDTQYF TGCAGTGCTTTGCACGAGGGCGGGGGCACAGATACGCAGTATTTT
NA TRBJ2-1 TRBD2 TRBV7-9 CASSAGKASGKDEQFF TGTGCCAGCAGCGCGGGGAAGGCTAGCGGGAAGGATGAGCAGTTCTTC
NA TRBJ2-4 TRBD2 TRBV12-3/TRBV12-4 CASSPRPGLAGDLGIQYF TGTGCCAGCAGTCCACGCCCAGGACTAGCGGGGGATCTTGGCATTCAGTACTTC
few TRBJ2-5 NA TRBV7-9 CASSSPGRGHETQYF TGTGCCAGCAGCTCTCCGGGACGGGGACACGAGACCCAGTACTTC
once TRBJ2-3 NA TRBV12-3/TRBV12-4 CASTIGGGNVQYF TGTGCCAGCACAATCGGGGGAGGAAATGTGCAGTATTTT